The TCR beta chain described here comes from a study of cytomegalovirus exposure and HLA in healthy donors. Both 60 Vbeta primers and 13 Jbeta primers went into the PCR. Clones were read by immunoSEQ multiplex PCR, and TCRdb kept only the in-frame ones, dropping some. The sample includes about 120,000 clones, around 69% of them seen just once. The CDR3 contains 14 residues. Trimming removed 0 bases from V and 7 bases from J, with 13 bases in between. CDR1 SGHRS and CDR2 YFSETQ come from the germline V gene. Material for sequencing was PBMCs. The chain employs TRBV5-1 and TRBJ1-2; TRBD1 might be the D (5 bases). The source of this sequence is a woman between 40 and 55 years old in good health and CMV-seropositive. The CDR3 loop reads CASSLDRIFSGYTF. CDR3 coding DNA: TGCGCCAGCAGCTTGGACAGGATCTTTAGTGGCTACACCTTC.